This T cell receptor beta chain was captured in a study of CD8 T cells in ankylosing spondylitis. TCRdb re-called the 5' RACE reads through MiXCR, storing one row per CDR3 protein. The data show about 460,000 distinct CDR3 sequences, about 5.4% seen once. At least ten counts were recorded for this clonotype. The antigen is undetermined. Study-level points and caveats: The study identified a TCR beta motif of 7 or 8 highly homologous variants that appeared characteristic of ankylosing spondylitis blood. Some of the motif variants had earlier been found in reactive arthritis patients' fluid and blood.

This clonotype was sampled from a male donor with ankylosing spondylitis. The specimen was blood, either unsorted or a sorted T cell fraction (not recorded which).

DNA of the CDR3: TGTGCCATCAGAGGACAGGTGACGGATACGCAGTATTTT. Translated, it gives CAIRGQVTDTQYF. The V and J genes are TRBV10-3 and TRBJ2-3, with 7 positions matching TRBD1. There are 13 residues in the CDR3. V trimming: 6 bases; J trimming: 6 bases; junction bases outside the gene matches: 6. The germline V gene encodes CDR1 ENHRY and CDR2 SYGVKD.